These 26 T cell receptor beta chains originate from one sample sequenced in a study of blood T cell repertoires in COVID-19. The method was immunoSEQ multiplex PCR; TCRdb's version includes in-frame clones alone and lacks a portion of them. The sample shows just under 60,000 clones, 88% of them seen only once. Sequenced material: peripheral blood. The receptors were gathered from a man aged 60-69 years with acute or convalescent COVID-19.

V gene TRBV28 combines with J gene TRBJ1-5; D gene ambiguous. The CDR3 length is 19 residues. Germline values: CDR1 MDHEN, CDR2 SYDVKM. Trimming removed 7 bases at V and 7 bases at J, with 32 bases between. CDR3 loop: CASTHFPEGRARGKQPQHF. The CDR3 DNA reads TGTGCCAGCACCCACTTCCCCGAGGGTCGGGCGCGGGGAAAGCAGCCCCAGCATTTT.

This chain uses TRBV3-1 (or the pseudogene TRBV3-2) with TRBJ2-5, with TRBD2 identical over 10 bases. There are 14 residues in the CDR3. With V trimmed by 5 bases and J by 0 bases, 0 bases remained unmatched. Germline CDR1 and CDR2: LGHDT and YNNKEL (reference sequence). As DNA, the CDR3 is TGTGCCAGCAGCACTAGCGGGGACCAAGAGACCCAGTACTTC. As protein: CASSTSGDQETQYF.

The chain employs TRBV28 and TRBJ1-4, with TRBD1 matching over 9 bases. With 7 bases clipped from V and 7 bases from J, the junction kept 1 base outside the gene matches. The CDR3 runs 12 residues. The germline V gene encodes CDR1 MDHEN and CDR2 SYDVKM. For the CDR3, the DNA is TGTGCCAGCAAGACAGGGGGTGAAAAACTGTTTTTT. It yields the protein CASKTGGEKLFF.

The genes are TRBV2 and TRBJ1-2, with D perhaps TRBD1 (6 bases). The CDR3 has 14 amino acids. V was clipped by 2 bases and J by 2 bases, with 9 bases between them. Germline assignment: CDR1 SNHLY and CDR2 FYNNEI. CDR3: CASSERGGNYGYTF. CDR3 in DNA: TGTGCCAGCAGTGAAAGGGGGGGAAACTATGGCTACACCTTC.

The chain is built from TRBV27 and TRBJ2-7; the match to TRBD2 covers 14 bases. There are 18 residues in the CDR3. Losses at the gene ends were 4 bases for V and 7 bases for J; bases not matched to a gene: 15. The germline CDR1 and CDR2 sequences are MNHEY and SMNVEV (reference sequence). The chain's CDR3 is CASSSGGPGLAGAWEQYF. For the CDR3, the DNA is TGTGCCAGCAGTTCCGGGGGGCCGGGACTAGCGGGAGCGTGGGAGCAGTACTTC.

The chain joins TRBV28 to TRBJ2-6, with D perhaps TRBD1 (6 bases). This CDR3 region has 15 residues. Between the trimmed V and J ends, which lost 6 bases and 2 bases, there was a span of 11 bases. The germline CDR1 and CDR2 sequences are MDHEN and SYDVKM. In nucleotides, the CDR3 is TGTGCCAGCAGGTCCGGGACACCTGGGGCCAACGTCCTGACTTTC. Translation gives CASRSGTPGANVLTF.

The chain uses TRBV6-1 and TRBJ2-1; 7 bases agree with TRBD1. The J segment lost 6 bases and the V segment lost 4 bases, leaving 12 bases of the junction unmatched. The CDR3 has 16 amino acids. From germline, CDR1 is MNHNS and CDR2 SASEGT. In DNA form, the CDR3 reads TGTGCCAGCAGTGCTATTGGGACAGCCCAAGGCAATGAGCAGTTCTTC. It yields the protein CASSAIGTAQGNEQFF.

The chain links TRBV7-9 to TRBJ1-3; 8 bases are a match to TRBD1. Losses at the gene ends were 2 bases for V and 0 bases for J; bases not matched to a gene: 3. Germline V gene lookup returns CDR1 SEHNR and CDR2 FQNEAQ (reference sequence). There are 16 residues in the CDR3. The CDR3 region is CASSLSGGSSGNTIYF. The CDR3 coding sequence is TGTGCCAGCAGCTTATCAGGGGGCTCCTCTGGAAACACCATATATTTT.

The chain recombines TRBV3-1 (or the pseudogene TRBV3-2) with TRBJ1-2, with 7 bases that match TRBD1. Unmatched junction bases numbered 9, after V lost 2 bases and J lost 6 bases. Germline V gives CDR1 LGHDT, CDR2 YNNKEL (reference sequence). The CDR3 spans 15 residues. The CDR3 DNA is TGTGCCAGCAGCCAACGGGCGGGGACAGCCAATGGCTACACCTTC. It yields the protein CASSQRAGTANGYTF.

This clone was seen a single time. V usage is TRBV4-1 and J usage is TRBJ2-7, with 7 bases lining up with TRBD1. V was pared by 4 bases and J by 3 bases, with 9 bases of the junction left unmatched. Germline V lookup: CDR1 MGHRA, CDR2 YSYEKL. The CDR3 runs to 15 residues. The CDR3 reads CASSPVGTDLYEQYF. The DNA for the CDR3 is TGCGCCAGCAGCCCGGTGGGGACAGATCTCTACGAGCAGTACTTC.

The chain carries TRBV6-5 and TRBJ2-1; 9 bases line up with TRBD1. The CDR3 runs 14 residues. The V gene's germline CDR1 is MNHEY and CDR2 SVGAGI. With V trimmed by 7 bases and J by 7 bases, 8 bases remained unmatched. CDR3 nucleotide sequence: TGTGCCAGCACCAAAAGGGGGACAGGGAATGAGCAGTTCTTC. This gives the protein CASTKRGTGNEQFF.

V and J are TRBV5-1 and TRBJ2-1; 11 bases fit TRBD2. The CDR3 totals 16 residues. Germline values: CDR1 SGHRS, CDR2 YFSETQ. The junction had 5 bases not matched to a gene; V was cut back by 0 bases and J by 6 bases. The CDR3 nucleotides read TGCGCCAGCAGCTTGGCGAGTAGCGGGAGGGGCAATGAGCAGTTCTTC. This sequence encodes CASSLASSGRGNEQFF.

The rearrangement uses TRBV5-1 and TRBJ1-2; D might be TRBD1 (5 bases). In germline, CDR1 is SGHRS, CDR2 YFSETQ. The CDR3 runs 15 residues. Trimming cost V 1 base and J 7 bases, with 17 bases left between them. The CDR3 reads CASSLTGQGGFGYTF. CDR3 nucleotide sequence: TGCGCCAGCAGCTTGACGGGTCAGGGTGGGTTTGGCTACACCTTC. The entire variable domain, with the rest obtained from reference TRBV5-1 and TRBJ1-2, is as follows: KAGVTQTPRYLIKTRGQQVTLSCSPISGHRSVSWYQQTPGQGLQFLFEYFSETQRNKGNFPGRFSGRQFSNSRSEMNVSTLELGDSALYLCASSLTGQGGFGYTFGSGTRLTVV.

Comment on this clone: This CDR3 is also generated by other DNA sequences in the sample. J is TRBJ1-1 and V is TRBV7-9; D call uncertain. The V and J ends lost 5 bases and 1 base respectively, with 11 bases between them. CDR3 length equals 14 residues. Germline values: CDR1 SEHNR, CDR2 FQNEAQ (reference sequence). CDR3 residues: CASSLWRENTEAFF. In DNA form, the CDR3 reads TGTGCCAGCAGCCTATGGAGGGAGAACACTGAAGCTTTCTTT.

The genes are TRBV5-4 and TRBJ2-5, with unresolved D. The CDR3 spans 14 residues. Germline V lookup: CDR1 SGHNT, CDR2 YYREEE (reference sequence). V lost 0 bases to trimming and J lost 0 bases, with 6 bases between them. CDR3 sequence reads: CASSLVADQETQYF. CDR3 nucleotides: TGTGCCAGCAGCTTGGTGGCCGACCAAGAGACCCAGTACTTC.

The CDR3 nucleotides read TGTGCCAGCAGCGTAGCCCCGTACTCCTCCTACGAGCAGTACTTC. Protein sequence: CASSVAPYSSYEQYF. The chain recombines TRBV9 with TRBJ2-7; the D is unclear. Trimming took 0 bases from V and 0 from J, leaving 10 bases between them. CDR3 length: 15 residues. The germline gives CDR1 SGDLS, CDR2 YYNGEE.

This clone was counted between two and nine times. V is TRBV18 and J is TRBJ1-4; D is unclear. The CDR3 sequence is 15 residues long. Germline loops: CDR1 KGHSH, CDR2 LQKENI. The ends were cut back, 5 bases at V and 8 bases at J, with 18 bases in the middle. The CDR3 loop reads CASSGGLLRREKLFF. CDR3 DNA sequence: TGTGCCAGCTCAGGCGGACTCCTCAGGAGGGAAAAACTGTTTTTT.

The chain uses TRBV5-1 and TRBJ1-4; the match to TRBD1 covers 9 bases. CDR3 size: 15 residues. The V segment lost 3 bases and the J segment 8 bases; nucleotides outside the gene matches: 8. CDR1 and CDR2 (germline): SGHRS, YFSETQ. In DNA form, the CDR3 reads TGCGCCAGCAGCTCCACAGGGGGCGCAAGGGAAAAACTGTTTTTT. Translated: CASSSTGGAREKLFF. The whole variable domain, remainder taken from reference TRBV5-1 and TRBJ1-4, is KAGVTQTPRYLIKTRGQQVTLSCSPISGHRSVSWYQQTPGQGLQFLFEYFSETQRNKGNFPGRFSGRQFSNSRSEMNVSTLELGDSALYLCASSSTGGAREKLFFGSGTQLSVL.

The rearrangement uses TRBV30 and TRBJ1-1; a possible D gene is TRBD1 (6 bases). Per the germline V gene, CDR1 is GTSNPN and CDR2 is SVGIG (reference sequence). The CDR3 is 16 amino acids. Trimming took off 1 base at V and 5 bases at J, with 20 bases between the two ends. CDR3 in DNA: TGTGCCTGGAGTGGGGTCGTACTGGGGGCGAAAACTGAAGCTTTCTTT. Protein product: CAWSGVVLGAKTEAFF.

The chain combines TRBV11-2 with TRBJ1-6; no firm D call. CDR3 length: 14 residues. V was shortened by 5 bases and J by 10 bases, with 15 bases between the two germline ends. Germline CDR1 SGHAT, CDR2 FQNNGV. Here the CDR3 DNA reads TGTGCCAGCAGCGTCCTGGGAGGGAACTCACCCCTCCACTTT. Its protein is CASSVLGGNSPLHF.

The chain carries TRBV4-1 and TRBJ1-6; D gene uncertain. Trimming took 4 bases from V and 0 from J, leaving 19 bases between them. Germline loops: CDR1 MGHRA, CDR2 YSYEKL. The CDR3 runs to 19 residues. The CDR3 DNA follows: TGCGCCAGCAGCCCTGGAGACGGGAGGCCAAGCTCCTATAATTCACCCCTCCACTTT. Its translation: CASSPGDGRPSSYNSPLHF.

CDR3 sequence: CASSFPGDSPLHF. The CDR3 DNA reads TGTGCCAGCAGTTTTCCGGGGGATTCACCCCTCCACTTT. V and J are TRBV28 and TRBJ1-6; D might be TRBD1 (5 bases). The CDR3 has 13 residues. Trimming removed 3 bases at V and 8 bases at J, with 8 bases between. Germline V gene data show CDR1 as MDHEN and CDR2 as SYDVKM. Filled out from reference TRBV28 and TRBJ1-6, the complete variable domain reads DVKVTQSSRYLVKRTGEKVFLECVQDMDHENMFWYRQDPGLGLRLIYFSYDVKMKEKGDIPEGYSVSREKKERFSLILESASTNQTSMYLCASSFPGDSPLHFGNGTRLTVT.

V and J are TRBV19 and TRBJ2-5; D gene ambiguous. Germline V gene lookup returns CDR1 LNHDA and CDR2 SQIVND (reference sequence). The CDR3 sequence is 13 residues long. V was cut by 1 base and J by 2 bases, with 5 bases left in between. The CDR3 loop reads CASSIARQETQYF. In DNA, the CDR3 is TGTGCCAGTAGTATAGCCAGGCAAGAGACCCAGTACTTC.

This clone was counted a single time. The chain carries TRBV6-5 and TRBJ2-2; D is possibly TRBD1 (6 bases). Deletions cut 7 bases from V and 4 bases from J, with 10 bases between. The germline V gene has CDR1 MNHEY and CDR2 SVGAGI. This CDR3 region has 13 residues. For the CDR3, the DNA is TGTGCCAGCACTCAGGGGAGCACCGGGGAGCTGTTTTTT. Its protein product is CASTQGSTGELFF.

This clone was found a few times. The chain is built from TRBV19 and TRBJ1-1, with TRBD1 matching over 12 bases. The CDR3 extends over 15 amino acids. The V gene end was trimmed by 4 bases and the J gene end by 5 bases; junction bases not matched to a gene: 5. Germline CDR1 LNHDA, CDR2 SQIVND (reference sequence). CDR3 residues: CASSRDRGRGTEAFF. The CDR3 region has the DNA TGTGCCAGTAGTAGGGACAGGGGGCGAGGAACTGAAGCTTTCTTT.

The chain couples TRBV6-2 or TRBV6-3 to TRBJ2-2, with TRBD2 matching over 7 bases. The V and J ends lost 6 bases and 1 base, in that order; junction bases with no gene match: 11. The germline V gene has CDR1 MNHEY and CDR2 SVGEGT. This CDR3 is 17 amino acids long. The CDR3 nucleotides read TGTGCCAGCAGCCCTTCCTCCGGACTAGAGAACACCGGGGAGCTGTTTTTT. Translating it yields CASSPSSGLENTGELFF.